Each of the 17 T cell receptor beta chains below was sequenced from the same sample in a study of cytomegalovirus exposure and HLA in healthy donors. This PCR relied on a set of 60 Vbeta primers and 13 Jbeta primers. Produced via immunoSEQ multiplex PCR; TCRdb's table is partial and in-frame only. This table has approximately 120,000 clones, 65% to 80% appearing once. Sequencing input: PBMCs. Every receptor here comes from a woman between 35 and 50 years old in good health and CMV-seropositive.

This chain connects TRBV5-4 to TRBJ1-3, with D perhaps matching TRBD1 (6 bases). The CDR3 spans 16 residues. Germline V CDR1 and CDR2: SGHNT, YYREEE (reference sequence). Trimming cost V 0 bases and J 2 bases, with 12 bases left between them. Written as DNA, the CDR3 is TGTGCCAGCAGCTTGGGACAGGCCGGCGCTGGAAACACCATATATTTT. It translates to CASSLGQAGAGNTIYF.

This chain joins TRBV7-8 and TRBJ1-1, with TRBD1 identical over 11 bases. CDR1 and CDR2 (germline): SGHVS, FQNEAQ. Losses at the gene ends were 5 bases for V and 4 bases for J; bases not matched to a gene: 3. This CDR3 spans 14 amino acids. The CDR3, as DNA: TGTGCCAGCAGCCCCGGGACAGGGGGCACTGAAGCTTTCTTT. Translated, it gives CASSPGTGGTEAFF.

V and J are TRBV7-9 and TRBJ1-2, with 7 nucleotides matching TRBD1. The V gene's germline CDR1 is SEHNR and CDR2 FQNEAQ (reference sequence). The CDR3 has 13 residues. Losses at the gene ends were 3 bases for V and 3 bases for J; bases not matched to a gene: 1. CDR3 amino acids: CASSLQGDYGYTF. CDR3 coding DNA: TGTGCCAGCAGCTTGCAGGGGGACTATGGCTACACCTTC.

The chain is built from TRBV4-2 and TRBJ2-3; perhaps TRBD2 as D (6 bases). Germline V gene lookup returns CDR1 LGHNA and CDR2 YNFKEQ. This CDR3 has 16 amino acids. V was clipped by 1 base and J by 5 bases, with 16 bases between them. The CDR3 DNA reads TGTGCCAGCAGCCAAGTCCGAGCGGGCCAGTTAGATACGCAGTATTTT. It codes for CASSQVRAGQLDTQYF.

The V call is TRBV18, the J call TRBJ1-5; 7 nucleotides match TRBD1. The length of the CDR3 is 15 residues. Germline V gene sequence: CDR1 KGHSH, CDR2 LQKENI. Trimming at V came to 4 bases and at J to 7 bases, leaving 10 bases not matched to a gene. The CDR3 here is CASSQTDTGAQPQHF. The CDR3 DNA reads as TGTGCCAGCTCACAAACCGATACAGGGGCCCAGCCCCAGCATTTT.

The CDR3 protein is CASRPTGGVFGYTF. CDR3 coding DNA: TGTGCCAGCAGACCTACAGGGGGCGTTTTTGGCTACACCTTC. The chain joins TRBV27 to TRBJ1-2; TRBD1 matches 9 bases. The V gene end was trimmed by 6 bases and the J gene end by 7 bases; junction bases not matched to a gene: 9. Germline V gene lookup returns CDR1 MNHEY and CDR2 SMNVEV (reference sequence). This CDR3 has 14 amino acids.

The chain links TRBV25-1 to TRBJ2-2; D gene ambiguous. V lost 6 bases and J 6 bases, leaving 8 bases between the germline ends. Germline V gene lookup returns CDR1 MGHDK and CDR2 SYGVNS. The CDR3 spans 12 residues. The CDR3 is CASRNPAGELFF. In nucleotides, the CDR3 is TGTGCCAGCAGGAACCCGGCCGGGGAGCTGTTTTTT.

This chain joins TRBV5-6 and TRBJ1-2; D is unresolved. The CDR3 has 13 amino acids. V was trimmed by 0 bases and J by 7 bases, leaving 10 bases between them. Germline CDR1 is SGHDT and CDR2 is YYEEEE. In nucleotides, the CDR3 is TGTGCCAGCAGCTTGGAAGTGGCTCGTGGCTACACCTTC. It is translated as CASSLEVARGYTF.

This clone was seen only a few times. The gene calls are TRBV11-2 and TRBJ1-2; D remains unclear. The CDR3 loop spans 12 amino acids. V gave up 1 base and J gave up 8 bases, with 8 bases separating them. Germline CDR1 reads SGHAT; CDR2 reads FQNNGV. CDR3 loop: CASSLVGSGYTF. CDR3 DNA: TGTGCCAGCAGCTTAGTCGGGTCAGGCTACACCTTC.

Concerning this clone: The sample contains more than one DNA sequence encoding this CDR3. CDR3 sequence reads: CASSSGLAGSYEQYF. The DNA of the CDR3 is TGTGCCAGCAGCTCAGGACTAGCGGGGTCCTACGAGCAGTACTTC. The chain recombines TRBV5-4 with TRBJ2-7; 12 nucleotides agree with TRBD2. Losses at the gene ends were 3 bases for V and 1 base for J; bases not matched to a gene: 2. Per germline, CDR1 SGHNT and CDR2 YYREEE (reference sequence). The CDR3 sequence is 15 residues long. The full variable domain, in which reference TRBV5-4 and TRBJ2-7 provide the parts outside the CDR3, is ETGVTQSPTHLIKTRGQQVTLRCSSQSGHNTVSWYQQALGQGPQFIFQYYREEENGRGNFPPRFSGLQFPNYSSELNVNALELDDSALYLCASSSGLAGSYEQYFGPGTRLTVT.

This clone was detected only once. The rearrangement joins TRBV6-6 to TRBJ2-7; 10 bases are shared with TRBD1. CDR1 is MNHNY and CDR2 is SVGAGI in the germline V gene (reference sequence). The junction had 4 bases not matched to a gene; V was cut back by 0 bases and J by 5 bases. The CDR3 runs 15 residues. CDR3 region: CASSYSRDRGDEQYF. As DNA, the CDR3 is TGTGCCAGCAGTTACTCGCGGGACAGGGGAGACGAGCAGTACTTC.

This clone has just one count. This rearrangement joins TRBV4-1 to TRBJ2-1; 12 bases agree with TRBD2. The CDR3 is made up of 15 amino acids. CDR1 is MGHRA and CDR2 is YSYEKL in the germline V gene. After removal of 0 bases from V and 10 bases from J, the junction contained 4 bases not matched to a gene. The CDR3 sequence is CASSQDGLAGWEQFF. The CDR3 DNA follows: TGCGCCAGCAGCCAAGACGGACTAGCGGGATGGGAGCAGTTCTTC.

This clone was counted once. CDR3: CASSFRTSGKNTGELFF. In DNA form, the CDR3 reads TGTGCCAGCAGTTTCAGGACTAGCGGGAAAAACACCGGGGAGCTGTTTTTT. This chain joins TRBV28 and TRBJ2-2; 12 nucleotides align to TRBD2. In germline, CDR1 is MDHEN, CDR2 SYDVKM. This CDR3 has 17 residues. With 3 bases clipped from V and 2 bases from J, the junction kept 4 bases outside the gene matches.

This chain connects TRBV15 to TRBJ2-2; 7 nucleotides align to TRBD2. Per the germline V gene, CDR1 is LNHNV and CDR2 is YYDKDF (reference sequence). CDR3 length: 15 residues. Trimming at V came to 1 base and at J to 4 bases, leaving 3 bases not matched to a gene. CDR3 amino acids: CATSRVTGGTGELFF. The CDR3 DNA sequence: TGTGCCACCAGCAGAGTAACGGGGGGCACCGGGGAGCTGTTTTTT. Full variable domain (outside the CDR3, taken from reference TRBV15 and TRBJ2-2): DAMVIQNPRYQVTQFGKPVTLSCSQTLNHNVMYWYQQKSSQAPKLLFHYYDKDFNNEADTPDNFQSRRPNTSFCFLDIRSPGLGDTAMYLCATSRVTGGTGELFFGEGSRLTVL.

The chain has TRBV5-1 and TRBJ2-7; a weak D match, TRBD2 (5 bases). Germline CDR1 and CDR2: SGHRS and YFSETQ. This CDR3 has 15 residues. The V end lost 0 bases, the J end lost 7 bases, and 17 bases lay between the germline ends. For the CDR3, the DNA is TGCGCCAGCAGCTTGGGGGCCGGAACCACTAGGGAGCAGTACTTC. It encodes CASSLGAGTTREQYF.

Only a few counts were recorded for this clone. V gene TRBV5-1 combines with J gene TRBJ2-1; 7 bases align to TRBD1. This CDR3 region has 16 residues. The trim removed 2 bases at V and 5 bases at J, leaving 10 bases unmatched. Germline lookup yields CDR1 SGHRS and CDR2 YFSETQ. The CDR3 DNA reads TGCGCCAGCAGCTTTCGACAGGGAAGGGACGACAATGAGCAGTTCTTC. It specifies CASSFRQGRDDNEQFF.

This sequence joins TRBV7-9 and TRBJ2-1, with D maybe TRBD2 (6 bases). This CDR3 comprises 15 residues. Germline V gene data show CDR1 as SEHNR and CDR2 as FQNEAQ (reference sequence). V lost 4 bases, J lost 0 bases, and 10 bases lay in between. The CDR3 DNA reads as TGTGCCAGCAGCTCAGCGGGCCCCTCCTACAATGAGCAGTTCTTC. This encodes CASSSAGPSYNEQFF. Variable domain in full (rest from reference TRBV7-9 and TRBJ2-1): DTGVSQNPRHKITKRGQNVTFRCDPISEHNRLYWYRQTLGQGPEFLTYFQNEAQLEKSRLLSDRFSAERPKGSFSTLEIQRTEQGDSAMYLCASSSAGPSYNEQFFGPGTRLTVL.